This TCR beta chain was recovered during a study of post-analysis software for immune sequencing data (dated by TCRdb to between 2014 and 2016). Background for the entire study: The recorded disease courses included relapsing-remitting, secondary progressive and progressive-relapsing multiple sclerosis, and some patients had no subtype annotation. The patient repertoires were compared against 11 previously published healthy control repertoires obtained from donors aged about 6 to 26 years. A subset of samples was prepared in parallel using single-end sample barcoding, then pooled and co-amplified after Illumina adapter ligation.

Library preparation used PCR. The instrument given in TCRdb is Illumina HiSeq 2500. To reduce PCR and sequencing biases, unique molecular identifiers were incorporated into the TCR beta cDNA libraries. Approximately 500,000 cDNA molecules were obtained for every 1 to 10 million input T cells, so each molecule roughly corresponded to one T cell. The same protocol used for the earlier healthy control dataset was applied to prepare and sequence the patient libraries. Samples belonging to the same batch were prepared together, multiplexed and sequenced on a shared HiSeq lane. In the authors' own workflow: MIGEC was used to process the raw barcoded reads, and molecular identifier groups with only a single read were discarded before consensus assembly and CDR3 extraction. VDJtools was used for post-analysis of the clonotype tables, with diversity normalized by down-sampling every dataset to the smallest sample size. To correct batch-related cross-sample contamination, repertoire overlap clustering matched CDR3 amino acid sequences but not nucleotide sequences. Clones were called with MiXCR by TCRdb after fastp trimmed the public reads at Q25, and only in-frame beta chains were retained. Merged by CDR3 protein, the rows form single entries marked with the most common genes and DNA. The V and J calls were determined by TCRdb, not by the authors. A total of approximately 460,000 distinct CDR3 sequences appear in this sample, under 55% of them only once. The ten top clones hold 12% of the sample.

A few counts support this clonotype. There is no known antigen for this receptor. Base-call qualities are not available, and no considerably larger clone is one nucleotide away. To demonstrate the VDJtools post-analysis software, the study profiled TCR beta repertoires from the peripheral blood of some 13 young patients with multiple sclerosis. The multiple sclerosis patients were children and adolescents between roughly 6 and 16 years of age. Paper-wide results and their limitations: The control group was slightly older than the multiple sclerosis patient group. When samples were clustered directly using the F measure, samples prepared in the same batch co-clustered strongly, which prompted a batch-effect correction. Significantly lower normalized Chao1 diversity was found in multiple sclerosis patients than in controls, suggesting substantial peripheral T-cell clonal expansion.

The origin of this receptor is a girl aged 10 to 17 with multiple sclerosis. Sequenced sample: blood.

The nucleotide sequence is given as TGCAGTGCTAGCCAGCGGGAGTACGAGCAGTACTTC. Translation gives CSASQREYEQYF. Rearrangement joined TRBV20-1 to TRBJ2-7, and TRBD2 matches 8 of the central bases. The CDR3 covers 12 residues, taking in both the cysteine and the phenylalanine. Only the CDR3 region is kept as DNA, spanning 36 bases read in frame from base 1. The V end gives up 3 bases and the J end 4 bases, leaving 2 bases in the junction not matched to a gene. The germline V gene (reference sequence) supplies CDR1 DFQATT and CDR2 SNEGSKA.